The rows below give T cell receptor beta chains drawn from one sample of a study of CD8+CD57+ T cells in acquired aplastic anemia. TCRdb re-called the reads through MiXCR, storing one row per CDR3 protein. The sample holds over 200,000 distinct CDR3 sequences; roughly 57% are singletons and the top ten take 25% to 30%. The specimen sequenced was sorted CD4+, CD8+, or CD8+CD57+ T cells (not recorded which) from PBMCs. All receptors derive from a human donor in good health. Each CDR3 is given with its conserved first and last residue. The order of the fields is J gene, V gene, clone size, D gene, CDR3 protein, CDR3 DNA. The D gene is left open where the match is weak. Part of the rows lack a size; the others show once, few, many or a class for expanded clones.

TRBJ1-6,TRBV7-3,-,-,CASSLDWTGSTLGSPLHF,TGTGCCAGCAGCTTAGATTGGACTGGCAGCACGTTGGGGTCACCCCTCCACTTT
TRBJ1-1,TRBV12-3/TRBV12-4,-,-,CASSHRGMDTEAFF,TGTGCCAGCAGTCATAGGGGAATGGACACTGAAGCTTTCTTT
TRBJ1-1,TRBV6-4,many,TRBD1,CASTMGPGGTEAFF,TGTGCCAGCACCATGGGGCCAGGGGGCACTGAAGCTTTCTTT
TRBJ1-4,TRBV20-1,many,-,CSASYPATTYGANEKLFF,TGCAGTGCTAGTTATCCAGCCACGACTTACGGGGCTAATGAAAAACTGTTTTTT
TRBJ2-7,TRBV24-1,many,TRBD1,CATSDSGDRAYEQYF,TGTGCCACCAGTGATTCCGGGGACAGGGCCTACGAGCAGTACTTC
TRBJ1-2,TRBV12-3/TRBV12-4,-,-,CASGLATHYGYTF,TGTGCTAGTGGTTTGGCGACGCACTATGGCTACACCTTC
TRBJ2-1,TRBV4-2,-,-,CASSLVGGTYNEQFF,TGTGCCAGCAGCTTAGTGGGGGGGACATACAATGAGCAGTTCTTC
TRBJ1-2,TRBV4-1,-,-,CASSQVLVSTYGYTF,TGCGCCAGCAGCCAAGTACTCGTATCGACCTATGGCTACACCTTC
TRBJ1-5,TRBV5-1,-,-,CASSLTGQFNQPQHF,TGCGCCAGCAGCTTGACCGGACAGTTCAATCAGCCCCAGCATTTT
TRBJ1-1,TRBV7-9,-,-,CASSSTVLNTEAFF,TGTGCCAGCAGCTCGACGGTATTGAACACTGAAGCTTTCTTT
TRBJ1-6,TRBV7-2,-,TRBD1,CASRVEQGAYNSPLHF,TGTGCCAGCAGGGTGGAACAGGGGGCCTATAATTCACCCCTCCACTTT
TRBJ2-7,TRBV10-3,once,TRBD2,CAITSGATSGARGEQYF,TGTGCCATCACTTCTGGGGCCACTAGCGGAGCCCGAGGCGAGCAGTACTTC
TRBJ2-5,TRBV24-1,-,TRBD2,CATSVAGGPQETQYF,TGTGCCACCAGTGTAGCGGGGGGACCTCAAGAGACCCAGTACTTC
TRBJ2-1,TRBV7-8,-,-,CASSSSRYVNEQFF,TGTGCCAGCAGCTCAAGTAGGTACGTCAATGAGCAGTTCTTC
TRBJ2-7,TRBV10-1,-,TRBD1,CASQRDRGQGEQYF,TGCGCCAGCCAGAGGGACAGGGGGCAGGGCGAGCAGTACTTC
TRBJ1-5,TRBV7-8,-,-,CASSLAGNSNQPQHF,TGTGCCAGCAGCTTAGCCGGAAATAGCAATCAGCCCCAGCATTTT
TRBJ2-2,TRBV5-1,-,TRBD2,CASSPWTSGRRAINTGELFF,TGCGCCAGCAGCCCTTGGACTAGCGGGAGGCGGGCTATTAACACCGGGGAGCTGTTTTTT
TRBJ2-3,TRBV4-2,medium-sized,TRBD2,CASSPGEGSTDTQYF,TGTGCCAGCAGTCCGGGGGAGGGAAGCACAGATACGCAGTATTTT
TRBJ2-7,TRBV19,-,-,CASSIRGDEQYF,TGTGCCAGTAGTATACGCGGGGACGAGCAGTACTTC
TRBJ2-1,TRBV15,-,-,CATSRDGIGDEQFF,TGTGCCACCAGCAGAGATGGTATTGGTGATGAGCAGTTCTTC
TRBJ1-1,TRBV6-1,many,TRBD1,CASRDRAMNTEAFF,TGTGCCAGCAGGGACAGGGCGATGAACACTGAAGCTTTCTTT
TRBJ2-7,TRBV6-1,-,-,CASSEPGRVTGEQYF,TGTGCCAGCAGTGAACCCGGCAGGGTAACCGGCGAGCAGTACTTC
TRBJ2-3,TRBV12-3/TRBV12-4,many,TRBD2,CASSKGLASTDTQYF,TGTGCCAGCAGCAAGGGACTAGCGAGCACAGATACGCAGTATTTT
TRBJ2-1,TRBV6-4,-,TRBD2,CASSQTSGVNEQFF,TGTGCCAGCAGCCAGACTAGCGGGGTCAATGAGCAGTTCTTC
TRBJ1-1,TRBV7-9,-,-,CASRPGINTEAFF,TGTGCCAGCAGACCAGGGATTAACACTGAAGCTTTCTTT
TRBJ2-1,TRBV6-5,many,TRBD1,CASSYPGTGGTDEQFF,TGTGCCAGCAGTTACCCGGGGACAGGGGGTACTGATGAGCAGTTCTTC
TRBJ2-1,TRBV20-1,-,-,CSARSGAEQFF,TGCAGTGCTAGATCAGGGGCTGAGCAGTTCTTC
TRBJ2-2,TRBV14,-,-,CASSQIRGALFF,TGTGCCAGCAGCCAAATCCGAGGGGCGCTGTTTTTT
TRBJ1-1,TRBV12-3/TRBV12-4,-,-,CASSPTTDTEAFF,TGTGCCAGCAGTCCTACCACAGACACTGAAGCTTTCTTT
TRBJ1-1,TRBV20-1,-,-,CSASPHAGNTEAFF,TGCAGTGCTAGCCCCCACGCAGGGAACACTGAAGCTTTCTTT
TRBJ2-3,TRBV10-3,-,TRBD2,CAIRGGRGDRTDTQYF,TGTGCCATCAGGGGGGGGCGGGGGGATCGCACAGATACGCAGTATTTT
TRBJ2-1,TRBV30,-,TRBD2,CAWSSLAGLDNEQFF,TGTGCCTGGAGCTCACTAGCGGGCCTAGACAATGAGCAGTTCTTC
TRBJ1-2,TRBV6-6,-,TRBD1,CASTSGTGTDGYTF,TGTGCCAGCACCTCCGGGACAGGGACAGACGGCTACACCTTC
TRBJ2-7,TRBV7-9,once,-,CASSFYICGARGDRESYYEQYF,-
TRBJ1-6,TRBV7-2,-,-,CASSFWRDDSPLHF,TGTGCCAGCAGCTTCTGGAGGGACGATTCACCCCTCCACTTT
TRBJ1-3,TRBV20-1,-,-,CSALTGPGNTIYF,TGCAGTGCCCTTACAGGGCCTGGAAACACCATATATTTT
TRBJ2-1,TRBV7-3,-,TRBD1,CASSPRQGADEQFF,TGTGCCAGCAGCCCCCGACAGGGGGCGGATGAGCAGTTCTTC
TRBJ2-7,TRBV7-6,many,-,CASSLGVGVPYEQYF,TGTGCCAGCAGCTTGGGAGTCGGGGTCCCCTACGAGCAGTACTTC
TRBJ2-3,TRBV29-1,-,-,CSVVGRFSTDTQYF,TGCAGCGTTGTTGGCCGGTTTAGCACAGATACGCAGTATTTT
TRBJ2-7,TRBV7-8,few,-,CASSLKGSRGETDEQYF,TGTGCCAGCAGCTTGAAGGGATCCCGCGGGGAGACCGACGAGCAGTACTTC
TRBJ2-5,TRBV24-1,-,TRBD1,CATTGEETQYF,TGTGCCACTACAGGGGAAGAGACCCAGTACTTC
TRBJ1-5,TRBV19,many,-,CASSISSNNQPQHF,TGTGCCAGTAGTATCTCCAGCAACAATCAGCCCCAGCATTTT
TRBJ1-5,TRBV7-2,once,-,CASTLGGEPQHF,TGTGCCAGCACCTTAGGGGGTGAGCCCCAGCATTTT
TRBJ2-1,TRBV7-3,-,-,CAWDRGPGIDKNNEQFF,TGTGCCTGGGATCGGGGGCCAGGGATCGATAAAAACAATGAGCAGTTCTTC
TRBJ1-2,TRBV2,-,-,CASSEAKRVGGYTF,TGTGCCAGCAGTGAGGCGAAGAGGGTTGGTGGCTACACCTTC